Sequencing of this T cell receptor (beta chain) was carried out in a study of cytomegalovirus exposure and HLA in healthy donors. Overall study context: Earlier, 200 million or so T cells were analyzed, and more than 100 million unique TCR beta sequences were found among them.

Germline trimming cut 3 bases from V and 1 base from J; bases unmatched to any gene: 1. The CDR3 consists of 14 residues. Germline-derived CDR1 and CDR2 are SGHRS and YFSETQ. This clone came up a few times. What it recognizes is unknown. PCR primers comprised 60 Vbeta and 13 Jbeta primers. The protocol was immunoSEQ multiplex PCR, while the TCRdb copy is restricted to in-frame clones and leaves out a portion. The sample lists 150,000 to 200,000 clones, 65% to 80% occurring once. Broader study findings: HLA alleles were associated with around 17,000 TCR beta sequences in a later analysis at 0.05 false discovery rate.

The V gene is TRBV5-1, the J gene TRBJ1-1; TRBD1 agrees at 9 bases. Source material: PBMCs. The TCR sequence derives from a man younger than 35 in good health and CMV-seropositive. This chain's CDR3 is CASSSQGANTEAFF. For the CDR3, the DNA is TGCGCCAGCAGCTCACAGGGGGCGAACACTGAAGCTTTCTTT.